These T cell receptor beta chains were read from a single sample in a study of cytomegalovirus exposure and HLA in healthy donors. TCRdb's table, derived via immunoSEQ multiplex PCR, lists solely in-frame clones and lacks some. The sample contains over 150,000 clones, about 85% of which appear only once. Material: PBMCs. Receptors originate from a man aged 25-45 years in good health and CMV-seropositive. CDR3s include the opening cysteine and the closing phenylalanine or tryptophan. Fields, in order: CDR3 protein, CDR3 DNA, V gene, clone size, J gene, D gene. The D gene is left open where the match is weak. Expanded clones get a size class; other rows say once, few or many, or leave the size out.

CASSDGVMGGGETQYF,TGTGCCAGCAGTGACGGTGTTATGGGCGGAGGGGAGACCCAGTACTTC,TRBV6-1,once,TRBJ2-5,NA
CSVDPGTSGSLPREQYF,TGCAGCGTTGATCCCGGGACTAGCGGGAGTCTCCCTAGGGAGCAGTACTTC,TRBV29-1,NA,TRBJ2-7,TRBD2
CAISPSRDRADTQYF,TGTGCCATCAGTCCGTCCCGGGACAGGGCAGATACGCAGTATTTT,TRBV10-3,NA,TRBJ2-3,TRBD1
CASSPTGQGEKLFF,TGTGCCAGCAGCCCGACAGGGCAAGGCGAAAAACTGTTTTTT,TRBV6-5,NA,TRBJ1-4,TRBD1
CASNPGGLGSYEQYF,TGTGCCAGCAACCCAGGGGGACTAGGCTCATACGAGCAGTACTTC,TRBV2,once,TRBJ2-7,NA
CATARGVDEQFF,TGTGCCACGGCGCGGGGGGTTGATGAGCAGTTCTTC,TRBV10-3,NA,TRBJ2-1,TRBD2
CATSRQRISTDTQYF,TGTGCCACCAGCAGGCAGCGGATTAGCACAGATACGCAGTATTTT,TRBV15,NA,TRBJ2-3,NA
CASSLYLGEDGYTF,TGTGCCAGCAGCTTGTATCTGGGTGAGGATGGCTACACCTTC,TRBV7-9,NA,TRBJ1-2,NA
CASSINAGQETQYF,TGTGCCAGTAGTATTAATGCCGGCCAAGAGACCCAGTACTTC,TRBV19,NA,TRBJ2-5,NA
CASRPGTSGGFSYNEQFF,TGTGCCAGCAGGCCCGGGACTAGCGGGGGGTTCTCCTACAATGAGCAGTTCTTC,TRBV7-8,NA,TRBJ2-1,TRBD2
CARSPEVFGRREGTGELFF,TGTGCCAGAAGCCCGGAGGTGTTCGGGCGGCGGGAGGGGACCGGGGAGCTGTTTTTT,TRBV5-3,NA,TRBJ2-2,TRBD2
CASSGTAGSGANVLTF,TGTGCCAGCAGCGGGACTGCAGGGTCTGGGGCCAACGTCCTGACTTTC,TRBV2,NA,TRBJ2-6,NA
CASSLVGGYNEQFF,TGCGCCAGCAGCTTGGTGGGGGGCTACAATGAGCAGTTCTTC,TRBV5-1,NA,TRBJ2-1,NA
CASSPSGGLGTF,TGCGCCAGCAGCCCCTCCGGGGGGCTAGGAACCTTC,TRBV5-1,NA,TRBJ1-2,NA
CASSERHLVNSPLHF,TGTGCCAGCAGTGAAAGACACCTGGTTAATTCACCCCTCCACTTT,TRBV25-1,many,TRBJ1-6,NA
CASSLGSAYEQYF,TGTGCCAGCAGTTTGGGCAGTGCTTACGAGCAGTACTTC,TRBV27,NA,TRBJ2-7,NA
CASGGGLLQETQYF,TGTGCCAGCGGCGGGGGGCTTCTCCAAGAGACCCAGTACTTC,TRBV9,NA,TRBJ2-5,TRBD2
CASNSRGENTIYF,TGTGCCAGCAACTCCCGGGGAGAGAACACCATATATTTT,TRBV6-6,NA,TRBJ1-3,NA
CASSYGLRKEQFF,TGTGCCAGCAGTTACGGACTGAGGAAGGAGCAGTTCTTC,TRBV6-5,NA,TRBJ2-1,NA
CASSQVGGEQFF,TGTGCCAGCAGCCAAGTAGGCGGTGAGCAGTTCTTC,TRBV14,NA,TRBJ2-1,NA
CASRPSGPRETQYF,TGTGCCAGCAGGCCTTCGGGTCCTAGGGAGACCCAGTACTTC,TRBV27,NA,TRBJ2-5,NA
CATSRDFNTEAFF,TGTGCCACGTCCAGGGATTTTAACACTGAAGCTTTCTTT,TRBV19,NA,TRBJ1-1,NA
CASSQAIAGVPTGELFF,TGTGCCAGCAGCCAAGCCATAGCGGGGGTTCCCACCGGGGAGCTGTTTTTT,TRBV4-2,NA,TRBJ2-2,TRBD2
CASRPGTALTDTQYF,TGTGCCAGCAGGCCCGGGACAGCCCTCACAGATACGCAGTATTTT,TRBV6-1,NA,TRBJ2-3,TRBD1
CASSLVWTEGSYEQYF,TGTGCCAGCAGCTTAGTGTGGACAGAGGGATCCTACGAGCAGTACTTC,TRBV11-2,NA,TRBJ2-7,NA
CASSRGGPGDLYGYTF,TGTGCCAGTAGTCGGGGGGGGCCAGGGGATCTCTATGGCTACACCTTC,TRBV19,NA,TRBJ1-2,NA
CASSESQASEAFF,TGCGCCAGCAGTGAGTCCCAGGCCTCTGAAGCTTTCTTT,TRBV10-1,NA,TRBJ1-1,NA
CASSLTGQGRQPQHF,TGTGCCAGCAGCTTGACGGGACAGGGTCGGCAGCCCCAGCATTTT,TRBV5-5,NA,TRBJ1-5,TRBD1
CASSQSGLGTQYF,TGCGCCAGCAGCCAATCAGGCCTGGGGACCCAGTACTTC,TRBV4-1,once,TRBJ2-5,NA
CASSEGDRRKYF,TGTGCCAGCAGTGAAGGGGACAGAAGGAAGTACTTC,TRBV6-1,NA,TRBJ2-7,TRBD1
CASSLGSGGIYGYTF,TGTGCCAGCAGTTTAGGATCGGGGGGAATCTATGGCTACACCTTC,TRBV27,NA,TRBJ1-2,NA
CSVGEGGDQPQHF,TGCAGCGTTGGGGAGGGGGGGGACCAGCCCCAGCATTTT,TRBV29-1,NA,TRBJ1-5,NA
CATSRGVVGLAANPYQETQYF,TGTGCCACCAGCAGAGGGGTGGTTGGACTAGCGGCTAACCCGTACCAAGAGACCCAGTACTTC,TRBV15,NA,TRBJ2-5,TRBD2
CASSLPRGRETSNQPQHF,TGTGCCAGTAGTCTCCCTCGGGGTAGGGAGACGAGCAATCAGCCCCAGCATTTT,TRBV19,NA,TRBJ1-5,NA
CASSQDGFGGGAGELFF,TGCGCCAGCAGCCAAGATGGATTTGGCGGGGGGGCCGGGGAGCTGTTTTTT,TRBV4-1,NA,TRBJ2-2,TRBD2
CASSGRSNTEAFF,TGTGCCAGCTCAGGGCGCTCGAACACTGAAGCTTTCTTT,TRBV18,NA,TRBJ1-1,NA
CASSFHAGGSETQYF,TGTGCCAGCAGCTTTCACGCGGGGGGTTCAGAGACCCAGTACTTC,TRBV7-2,NA,TRBJ2-5,TRBD2
CASSRGGTSGDNEQFF,TGCGCCAGCAGCCGAGGGGGGACTAGCGGTGACAATGAGCAGTTCTTC,TRBV5-1,NA,TRBJ2-1,TRBD2
CASSILSSGGHPDTQYF,TGTGCCAGTAGTATATTGTCTAGCGGGGGGCATCCAGATACGCAGTATTTT,TRBV19,few,TRBJ2-3,TRBD2
CASSQFPGQIFYNEQFF,TGTGCCAGCAGCCAATTTCCGGGACAGATTTTCTACAATGAGCAGTTCTTC,TRBV5-4,NA,TRBJ2-1,TRBD1
CASSILAGDDEQYF,TGTGCCAGCAGTATACTAGCGGGAGATGACGAGCAGTACTTC,TRBV28,few,TRBJ2-7,TRBD2
CASRTGIYNEQFF,TGTGCCAGCAGGACAGGGATTTACAATGAGCAGTTCTTC,TRBV2,NA,TRBJ2-1,TRBD1
CSVDAVVGETQYF,TGCAGCGTTGATGCGGTAGTGGGAGAGACCCAGTACTTC,TRBV29-1,NA,TRBJ2-5,NA
CACSRTYEQYF,TGTGCCTGTAGCAGAACCTACGAGCAGTACTTC,TRBV30,NA,TRBJ2-7,NA
CAISESLAGGLKETQYF,TGTGCCATCAGTGAGTCCCTAGCGGGGGGGCTCAAAGAGACCCAGTACTTC,TRBV10-3,NA,TRBJ2-5,TRBD2
CASSQTFLAGGSTDTQYF,TGCGCCAGCAGCCAAACTTTCCTAGCGGGGGGGAGCACAGATACGCAGTATTTT,TRBV4-3,once,TRBJ2-3,TRBD2
CASSRVGLAGGHSEQFF,TGTGCCAGCAGCCGCGTGGGACTAGCGGGGGGGCATAGTGAGCAGTTCTTC,TRBV4-2,NA,TRBJ2-1,TRBD2
CASADTSSYEQYF,TGTGCCAGTGCGGACACCAGCTCCTACGAGCAGTACTTC,TRBV2,once,TRBJ2-7,NA
CASSPIDRYNEKLFF,TGTGCCAGCAGCCCTATAGACAGGTATAATGAAAAACTGTTTTTT,TRBV7-9,once,TRBJ1-4,NA
CASSHAWGGLYEQYF,TGCGCCAGCAGCCATGCTTGGGGGGGGCTCTACGAGCAGTACTTC,TRBV4-1,NA,TRBJ2-7,NA